This passage covers 26 T cell receptor beta chains from one sample sequenced in a study of T cell changes during pregnancy in multiple sclerosis. Assay: immunoSEQ multiplex PCR; the TCRdb copy retains only in-frame clones and omits some. The sample contains tens of thousands of clones, just over 90% of which appear only once. Source: peripheral blood, taken before pregnancy. These receptors were obtained from a female donor with multiple sclerosis, enrolled in a pregnancy study.

This clone was counted a single time. CDR3 residues: CASAENTGELFF. Written as DNA, the CDR3 is TGTGCCAGCGCAGAAAACACCGGGGAGCTGTTTTTT. The gene calls are TRBV6-6 and TRBJ2-2; D is uncertain. V lost 8 bases, J lost 2 bases, and 6 bases lay in between. The germline V gene has CDR1 MNHNY and CDR2 SVGAGI (reference sequence). The CDR3 covers 12 residues.

The gene calls are TRBV28 and TRBJ2-7; 7 bases map to TRBD1. The length of the CDR3 is 18 residues. Germline V CDR1 and CDR2: MDHEN, SYDVKM. V was clipped by 3 bases and J by 0 bases; unmatched bases: 14. The CDR3 loop reads CASSFIGDRSLSSYEQYF. The CDR3 DNA sequence: TGTGCCAGCAGTTTCATAGGGGACAGATCCCTGAGCTCCTACGAGCAGTACTTC.

This chain joins TRBV7-9 and TRBJ2-2, with D unclear. V lost 4 bases, J lost 2 bases, and 2 bases lay in between. The CDR3 consists of 12 residues. Germline V gene data show CDR1 as SEHNR and CDR2 as FQNEAQ (reference sequence). CDR3 sequence: CASSSNTGELFF. CDR3 bases: TGTGCCAGCAGCTCTAACACCGGGGAGCTGTTTTTT.

This sequence joins TRBV4-3 and TRBJ2-1, with a tentative D call TRBD1 (6 bases). This CDR3 contains 12 residues. The V gene's germline CDR1 is LGHNA and CDR2 YSLEER. Trimming took off 5 bases at V and 9 bases at J, with 11 bases between the two ends. The CDR3 DNA follows: TGCGCCAGCAGCTACAGGGCAACTGAGCAGTTCTTC. Amino acids: CASSYRATEQFF.

The J gene is TRBJ2-1, the V gene TRBV10-3, with unresolved D. The germline V gene encodes CDR1 ENHRY and CDR2 SYGVKD. This CDR3 has 16 amino acids. Trimming cost V 5 bases and J 0 bases, with 14 bases left between them. The CDR3 loop is CAISTNSQSSYNEQFF. CDR3 coding DNA: TGTGCCATCAGTACTAACTCTCAGAGCTCCTACAATGAGCAGTTCTTC.

The V and J genes are TRBV7-2 and TRBJ1-5; D is ambiguous. The V end lost 4 bases, the J end lost 5 bases, and 12 bases lay between the germline ends. The CDR3 length is 14 residues. Germline V gene sequence: CDR1 SGHTA, CDR2 FQGNSA. The CDR3 nucleotides read TGTGCCAGCAGCTACAGATTCGGGGATCAGCCCCAGCATTTT. This sequence encodes CASSYRFGDQPQHF. Full variable domain (remainder filled in from reference TRBV7-2 and TRBJ1-5): GAGVSQSPSNKVTEKGKDVELRCDPISGHTALYWYRQSLGQGLEFLIYFQGNSAPDKSGLPSDRFSAERTGGSVSTLTIQRTQQEDSAVYLCASSYRFGDQPQHFGDGTRLSIL.

The genes are TRBV15 and TRBJ1-2; D not resolved. The germline V gene encodes CDR1 LNHNV and CDR2 YYDKDF (reference sequence). This CDR3 comprises 14 residues. V was pared by 1 base and J by 4 bases, with 10 bases between. CDR3 nucleotides: TGTGCCACCAGCAGAGTTGGGCAGTTCTATGGCTACACCTTC. Amino acid sequence: CATSRVGQFYGYTF.

The chain combines TRBV27 with TRBJ1-5; 7 bases align to TRBD1. With 2 bases clipped from V and 5 bases from J, the junction kept 3 bases outside the gene matches. The CDR3 sequence is 14 residues long. CDR1 MNHEY and CDR2 SMNVEV come from the germline V gene (reference sequence). The CDR3 region has the DNA TGTGCCAGCAGTTTAACAGGGGCGGATCAGCCCCAGCATTTT. Protein product: CASSLTGADQPQHF.

The chain carries TRBV7-6 and TRBJ1-1; D not resolved. Trimming took off 3 bases at V and 4 bases at J, with 6 bases between the two ends. The germline V gene encodes CDR1 SGHVS and CDR2 FNYEAQ. This CDR3 is 12 amino acids long. DNA of the CDR3: TGTGCCAGCAGCTTGAGCGGCACTGAAGCTTTCTTT. Residues: CASSLSGTEAFF.

This CDR3 is CATTETSGRAHEQFF. CDR3 nucleotides: TGTGCCACCACCGAGACTAGCGGGAGGGCCCATGAGCAGTTCTTC. The V and J genes are TRBV28 and TRBJ2-1, with 14 bases identical to TRBD2. J lost 8 bases, V lost 10 bases, and 10 bases had no gene match. The CDR3 totals 15 residues. Germline assignment: CDR1 MDHEN and CDR2 SYDVKM. The full variable domain, rest sourced from reference TRBV28 and TRBJ2-1, is DVKVTQSSRYLVKRTGEKVFLECVQDMDHENMFWYRQDPGLGLRLIYFSYDVKMKEKGDIPEGYSVSREKKERFSLILESASTNQTSMYLCATTETSGRAHEQFFGPGTRLTVL.

This chain connects TRBV5-1 to TRBJ1-1; the D gene is possibly TRBD1 (5 bases). The CDR3 has 14 residues. The germline V gene encodes CDR1 SGHRS and CDR2 YFSETQ. V was trimmed by 5 bases and J by 4 bases, leaving 15 bases between them. The CDR3 coding sequence is TGCGCCAGCAGACCTAGACCGGGGGGCACTGAAGCTTTCTTT. This sequence encodes CASRPRPGGTEAFF.

V usage is TRBV28 and J usage is TRBJ2-2, with a weak D call TRBD1 (7 bases). Germline V CDR1 and CDR2: MDHEN, SYDVKM. V was clipped by 7 bases and J by 6 bases, with 12 bases between them. The CDR3 contains 13 residues. Here the CDR3 reads CASTRGVAGELFF. In DNA form, the CDR3 reads TGTGCCAGCACCAGGGGGGTTGCCGGGGAGCTGTTTTTT.

The J gene is TRBJ1-2, the V gene TRBV6-1; 8 nucleotides align to TRBD1. The CDR3 length is 13 residues. V lost 4 bases and J lost 7; bases outside the gene matches: 5. Germline V gene lookup returns CDR1 MNHNS and CDR2 SASEGT. CDR3 coding DNA: TGTGCCAGCAGTGGGGACAGGTCCTTTGGCTACACCTTC. Protein sequence: CASSGDRSFGYTF.

The CDR3 loop is CASSSEGATDTQYF. CDR3 sequence (DNA): TGTGCCAGCAGCTCCGAAGGGGCCACAGATACGCAGTATTTT. The chain recombines TRBV6-4 with TRBJ2-3, with D maybe TRBD1 (5 bases). Germline-derived CDR1 and CDR2 are MRHNA and SNTAGT. CDR3 size: 14 residues. V lost 6 bases and J 2 bases, leaving 12 bases between the germline ends.

Concerning this clone itself: The same CDR3 is also encoded by other DNA sequences in this sample. This rearrangement joins TRBV28 to TRBJ2-7; weak D call: TRBD1 (5 bases). CDR1 MDHEN and CDR2 SYDVKM come from the germline V gene. The CDR3 loop spans 12 amino acids. V was shortened by 5 bases and J by 3 bases, with 8 bases between the two germline ends. As DNA, the CDR3 is TGTGCCAGCAGTCCCCAGGGCTACGAGCAGTACTTC. Protein: CASSPQGYEQYF.

This chain uses TRBV9 with TRBJ2-5, with D unresolved. Germline V CDR1 and CDR2: SGDLS, YYNGEE. CDR3 length: 14 amino acids. Trimming took off 3 bases at V and 4 bases at J, with 13 bases between the two ends. In DNA form, the CDR3 reads TGTGCCAGCAGCGACAGTTTTTTCCCAGAGACCCAGTACTTC. Its translation is CASSDSFFPETQYF.

This chain uses TRBV4-1 with TRBJ2-1; 7 bases line up with TRBD2. With 5 bases clipped from V and 0 bases from J, the junction kept 4 bases outside the gene matches. This CDR3 has 15 residues. CDR1 and CDR2 (germline): MGHRA, YSYEKL. The CDR3 sequence: CASSWGGSSYNEQFF. CDR3 nucleotide sequence: TGCGCCAGCAGCTGGGGGGGGAGCTCCTACAATGAGCAGTTCTTC.

In nucleotides, the CDR3 is TGTGCCAGTAGCCAGGGTTTCATCAATGAGCAGTTCTTC. It specifies CASSQGFINEQFF. The chain carries TRBV19 and TRBJ2-1; D perhaps matches TRBD1 (5 bases). The CDR3 consists of 13 residues. The germline gives CDR1 LNHDA, CDR2 SQIVND (reference sequence). V was clipped by 6 bases and J by 6 bases, with 12 bases between them.

The rearrangement uses TRBV9 and TRBJ2-7; 11 bases align to TRBD2. V lost 0 bases, J lost 5 bases, and 4 bases stayed unmatched. The CDR3 length is 15 residues. The germline gives CDR1 SGDLS, CDR2 YYNGEE. The CDR3 sequence is CASSVVAGGPNEQYF. The CDR3 nucleotides read TGTGCCAGCAGCGTAGTAGCGGGAGGGCCTAACGAGCAGTACTTC.

The chain employs TRBV30 and TRBJ1-3, with D unresolved. The V end lost 8 bases, the J end lost 4 bases, and 12 bases lay between the germline ends. The CDR3 has 12 amino acids. Germline CDR1 reads GTSNPN; CDR2 reads SVGIG (reference sequence). The CDR3 nucleotides are TGTGCCCGAGGAGGGATCGGAAACACCATATATTTT. This encodes CARGGIGNTIYF.

This chain uses TRBV10-3 with TRBJ2-7, with a weak D call TRBD1 (5 bases). CDR1 is ENHRY, CDR2 SYGVKD, per germline. Between the trimmed V and J ends, which lost 6 bases and 3 bases, there was a span of 15 bases. The CDR3 is 14 amino acids. The CDR3 here is CAISLTDKGYEQYF. Here the CDR3 DNA reads TGTGCCATCAGCCTGACAGATAAGGGCTACGAGCAGTACTTC.

The chain joins TRBV2 to TRBJ2-3; the match to TRBD1 covers 11 bases. The V segment lost 5 bases and the J segment 0 bases; nucleotides outside the gene matches: 4. CDR3 length equals 16 residues. The V gene's germline CDR1 is SNHLY and CDR2 FYNNEI. The CDR3 loop is CASSRTGGTSTDTQYF. Written as DNA, the CDR3 is TGTGCCAGCAGTCGGACAGGGGGCACGAGCACAGATACGCAGTATTTT.

The V gene is TRBV7-9, the J gene TRBJ1-2; D uncertain. The ends were cut back, 5 bases at V and 8 bases at J, with 12 bases in the middle. CDR3 size: 12 residues. Germline V lookup: CDR1 SEHNR, CDR2 FQNEAQ (reference sequence). In DNA, the CDR3 is TGTGCCAGCAGCCAAGGCGGTTCGGGCTACACCTTC. It translates to CASSQGGSGYTF.

This chain uses TRBV7-8 with TRBJ2-1; 7 bases line up with TRBD2. V dropped 5 bases and J dropped 3; count of bases not matched to a gene: 4. Germline loops: CDR1 SGHVS, CDR2 FQNEAQ. This CDR3 has 14 residues. The CDR3 DNA sequence: TGTGCCAGCAGCCCCGGACTAGACTACAATGAGCAGTTCTTC. It yields the protein CASSPGLDYNEQFF. Variable domain in full (rest from reference TRBV7-8 and TRBJ2-1): GAGVSQSPRYKVAKRGQDVALRCDPISGHVSLFWYQQALGQGPEFLTYFQNEAQLDKSGLPSDRFFAERPEGSVSTLKIQRTQQEDSAVYLCASSPGLDYNEQFFGPGTRLTVL.

The chain couples TRBV5-8 to TRBJ1-5; D remains ambiguous. From germline, CDR1 is SGHTS and CDR2 YDEGEE. Trimming removed 4 bases from V and 0 bases from J, with 8 bases in between. This CDR3 spans 14 amino acids. CDR3: CASSTGSSNQPQHF. CDR3 in DNA: TGTGCCAGCAGCACCGGGAGTAGCAATCAGCCCCAGCATTTT. The full variable domain, rest sourced from reference TRBV5-8 and TRBJ1-5, is EAGVTQSPTHLIKTRGQQATLRCSPISGHTSVYWYQQALGLGLQFLLWYDEGEERNRGNFPPRFSGRQFPNYSSELNVNALELEDSALYLCASSTGSSNQPQHFGDGTRLSIL.

The genes are TRBV9 and TRBJ1-4; 9 bases agree with TRBD1. With V trimmed by 0 bases and J by 7 bases, 4 bases remained unmatched. The CDR3 extends over 15 amino acids. Per germline, CDR1 SGDLS and CDR2 YYNGEE. CDR3 DNA: TGTGCCAGCAGCGTAGGCGGGACAGGGTTTGAAAAACTGTTTTTT. Its translation: CASSVGGTGFEKLFF.